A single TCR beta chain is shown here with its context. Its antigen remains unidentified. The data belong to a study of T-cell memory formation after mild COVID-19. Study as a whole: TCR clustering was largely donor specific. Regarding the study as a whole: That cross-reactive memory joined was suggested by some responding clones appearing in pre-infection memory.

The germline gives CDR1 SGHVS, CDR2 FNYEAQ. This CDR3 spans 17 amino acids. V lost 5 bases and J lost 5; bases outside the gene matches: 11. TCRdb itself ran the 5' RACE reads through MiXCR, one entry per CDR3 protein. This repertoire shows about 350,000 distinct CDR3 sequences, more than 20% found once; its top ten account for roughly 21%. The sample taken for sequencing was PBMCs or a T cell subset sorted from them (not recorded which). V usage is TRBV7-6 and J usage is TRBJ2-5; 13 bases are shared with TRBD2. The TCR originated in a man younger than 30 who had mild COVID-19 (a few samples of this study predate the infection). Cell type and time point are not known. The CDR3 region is CASSPRTSGGLGETQYF. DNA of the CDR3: TGTGCCAGCAGCCCTCGGACTAGCGGGGGCCTCGGGGAGACCCAGTACTTC.